The 25 T cell receptor beta chains given below trace back to one sample, sequenced in a study of T-cell reconstitution after alpha-beta-depleted transplantation in children. Study results and caveats: Among T cells one year after transplant, newly produced cells accounted for most counts and diversity.

These receptors have no identified antigens. A library of TCRbeta sequences, prepared with unique molecular identifiers, was generated. TCRdb reprocessed the PCR reads via MiXCR and lists one record per CDR3 protein. This sample has about 290,000 distinct CDR3 sequences; almost 8% occur once, and the top ten carry approximately 9.1%. The starting material was peripheral blood, obtained 360 days after TCRalphabeta/CD19-depleted stem cell transplant. These receptors were collected from a female patient aged 2 to 10 who had a stem cell transplant for Fanconi anemia, so the T cells may come from the graft donor.

This clonotype was recorded at least ten times. The chain recombines TRBV6-5 with TRBJ2-7; 7 bases are shared with TRBD2. The germline CDR1 and CDR2 sequences are MNHEY and SVGAGI. The CDR3 has 14 amino acids. V trimming: 6 bases; J trimming: 2 bases; junction bases outside the gene matches: 7. Here the CDR3 reads CASRLQRGAYEQYF. The CDR3 nucleotides are TGTGCCAGCAGACTCCAGCGGGGTGCCTACGAGCAGTACTTC.

The J gene is TRBJ2-3, the V gene TRBV2; maybe TRBD2 (6 bases). The CDR3 length is 16 residues. Between the trimmed V and J ends, which lost 3 bases and 0 bases, there was a span of 13 bases. Germline V gene lookup returns CDR1 SNHLY and CDR2 FYNNEI. The CDR3: CASSEFWGGSTDTQYF. CDR3 DNA sequence: TGTGCCAGCAGTGAGTTTTGGGGAGGTAGCACAGATACGCAGTATTTT.

This clonotype was seen at least ten times. The chain recombines TRBV5-1 with TRBJ1-6, with D hard to call. The CDR3 consists of 12 residues. Per the germline V gene, CDR1 is SGHRS and CDR2 is YFSETQ. V was shortened by 5 bases and J by 12 bases, with 12 bases between the two germline ends. This chain's CDR3 is CASSEDSGPLHF. The CDR3 nucleotides are TGCGCCAGCAGTGAGGACTCCGGACCCCTCCACTTT.

The table lists this clonotype with many counts. The chain carries TRBV20-1 and TRBJ2-7, with 7 bases aligning to TRBD1. CDR3 length equals 14 residues. With 6 bases clipped from V and 3 bases from J, the junction kept 11 bases outside the gene matches. Germline loops: CDR1 DFQATT, CDR2 SNEGSKA (reference sequence). This chain's CDR3 is CSARWTGASYEQYF. The CDR3 nucleotides are TGCAGTGCCAGATGGACAGGAGCAAGCTACGAGCAGTACTTC.

This clonotype was recorded many times. CDR3 sequence: CASSGTDEKLFF. The DNA for the CDR3 is TGTGCCAGCAGTGGGACAGATGAAAAACTGTTTTTT. The rearrangement joins TRBV28 to TRBJ1-4; 7 nucleotides line up with TRBD1. The CDR3 length is 12 residues. Unmatched junction bases numbered 0, after V lost 5 bases and J lost 6 bases. Germline values: CDR1 MDHEN, CDR2 SYDVKM. The whole variable domain, filled in from reference TRBV28 and TRBJ1-4, reads DVKVTQSSRYLVKRTGEKVFLECVQDMDHENMFWYRQDPGLGLRLIYFSYDVKMKEKGDIPEGYSVSREKKERFSLILESASTNQTSMYLCASSGTDEKLFFGSGTQLSVL.

The V and J genes are TRBV4-2 and TRBJ1-3, with TRBD1 as a possible D gene (6 bases). Trimming stripped 2 bases from V and 11 bases from J, with 22 bases between. This CDR3 has 16 residues. Germline V gives CDR1 LGHNA, CDR2 YNFKEQ. CDR3 nucleotides: TGTGCCAGCAGCCAACCTAGGACAGACCGTGAGGCCGCCATATATTTT. Protein product: CASSQPRTDREAAIYF.

The table lists this clonotype with many counts. The gene calls are TRBV12-3 or TRBV12-4 and TRBJ2-5; D not resolved. The CDR3 spans 12 residues. V was pared by 2 bases and J by 5 bases, with 6 bases between. The CDR3 sequence is CASSLFAETQYF. The CDR3 DNA reads as TGTGCCAGCAGTTTATTCGCGGAGACCCAGTACTTC.

This clonotype was recorded at least ten times. Relative to the germline gene, one junction end is altered; a read error may explain this. The chain couples TRBV4-3 to TRBJ1-5; 9 bases align to TRBD1. This CDR3 comprises 14 residues. Germline V gene data show CDR1 as LGHNA and CDR2 as YSLEER. The CDR3 region is CASSQDRGNQPQHF. The CDR3 DNA reads as TGTGCCAGCAGCCAAGACAGGGGGAATCAGCCCCAGCATTTT.

This clonotype was seen repeatedly, ten times or more. The genes are TRBV29-1 and TRBJ1-1; D is ambiguous. The CDR3 extends over 11 amino acids. CDR1 is SQVTM, CDR2 ANQGSEA, per germline. V gave up 3 bases and J gave up 2 bases, with 4 bases separating them. CDR3 in DNA: TGCAGCGTTGAGCTCAACACTGAAGCTTTCTTT. Translating gives CSVELNTEAFF.

This clonotype was recorded many times. V gene TRBV7-9 combines with J gene TRBJ2-7, with unresolved D. Deletions cut 6 bases from V and 1 base from J, with 10 bases between. The CDR3 runs to 13 residues. Per germline, CDR1 SEHNR and CDR2 FQNEAQ (reference sequence). CDR3 DNA sequence: TGTGCCAGCAGTCCAAAAGAGTCCTACGAGCAGTACTTC. This encodes CASSPKESYEQYF.

This clonotype has ten or more counts. This chain joins TRBV19 and TRBJ2-6; no firm D call. Germline V gives CDR1 LNHDA, CDR2 SQIVND (reference sequence). The CDR3 contains 15 residues. The V end lost 7 bases, the J end lost 2 bases, and 12 bases lay between the germline ends. The CDR3 region has the DNA TGTGCCAGTAAACAGTCCATGCCTGGGGCCAACGTCCTGACTTTC. It is translated as CASKQSMPGANVLTF.

This clonotype occurred many times. The J gene is TRBJ2-2, the V gene TRBV7-7; no clear D. The CDR3 extends over 16 amino acids. Trimming stripped 5 bases from V and 0 bases from J, with 13 bases between. Looked up from germline, CDR1 is SSHAT and CDR2 is FNYEAQ (reference sequence). The CDR3 loop reads CASSPVRASNTGELFF. CDR3 bases: TGTGCCAGCAGCCCCGTTAGGGCCTCGAACACCGGGGAGCTGTTTTTT.

Many counts were recorded for this clonotype. The chain recombines TRBV11-3 with TRBJ2-7, with 14 bases fitting TRBD2. The CDR3 runs to 18 residues. J gave up 0 bases and V 3 bases, and 7 bases lay outside the gene matches. CDR1 and CDR2 from the germline V gene are SGHNT and YENEEA. Written as DNA, the CDR3 is TGTGCCAGCAGCTTGGGACTAGCGGGAGCCTACCTCTCCTACGAGCAGTACTTC. It yields the protein CASSLGLAGAYLSYEQYF.

The chain has TRBV2 and TRBJ2-7; no clear D. V dropped 4 bases and J dropped 5 bases, with 12 bases sitting between them. This CDR3 is 13 amino acids long. The germline V gene encodes CDR1 SNHLY and CDR2 FYNNEI. The CDR3, as DNA: TGTGCCAGCAGTGGTGTCACTTTTGACGAGCAGTACTTC. Translation gives CASSGVTFDEQYF.

This clonotype occurred many times. DNA for the CDR3: TGTGCCAGCAGCCAAGATAATTATGGGGGGGAAGCAGATACGCAGTATTTT. Translating it yields CASSQDNYGGEADTQYF. The J gene is TRBJ2-3, the V gene TRBV4-2; 7 bases are a match to TRBD2. The CDR3 runs to 17 residues. The V segment lost 0 bases and the J segment 4 bases; nucleotides outside the gene matches: 10. Germline CDR1 LGHNA, CDR2 YNFKEQ.

This clonotype occurred many times. V is TRBV6-5 and J is TRBJ2-1; unclear D gene. In germline, CDR1 is MNHEY, CDR2 SVGAGI. This CDR3 has 14 residues. V shed 2 bases and J shed 4 bases, with 9 bases lying between them. The CDR3 region has the DNA TGTGCCAGCAGTTACCTTGGCGATTACAATGAGCAGTTCTTC. It codes for CASSYLGDYNEQFF.

The table lists this clonotype with many counts. V and J are TRBV20-1 and TRBJ2-3; TRBD1 aligns across 8 bases. With 1 base clipped from V and 4 bases from J, the junction kept 1 base outside the gene matches. From germline, CDR1 is DFQATT and CDR2 SNEGSKA (reference sequence). The CDR3 runs to 13 residues. The CDR3: CSARGTGPDTQYF. The CDR3 DNA follows: TGCAGTGCTAGAGGGACAGGGCCAGATACGCAGTATTTT.

Ten or more counts support this clonotype. The gene calls are TRBV28 and TRBJ2-7; D unresolved. The V gene's germline CDR1 is MDHEN and CDR2 SYDVKM. The V gene lost 7 bases and the J gene lost 1 base, with 11 bases spanning the gap. The CDR3 spans 13 residues. CDR3: CASNSQNSYEQYV. CDR3 nucleotide sequence: TGTGCCAGCAACAGCCAGAATTCCTACGAGCAGTACGTC.

The chain links TRBV7-9 to TRBJ2-6, with D perhaps matching TRBD1 or TRBD2 (6 bases each). V shed 5 bases and J shed 0 bases, with 14 bases lying between them. The CDR3 is 17 amino acids. CDR1 is SEHNR and CDR2 is FQNEAQ in the germline V gene (reference sequence). The CDR3 DNA is TGTGCCAGCAGCGAGGGGGACTCCCTCTCTGGGGCCAACGTCCTGACTTTC. Translated: CASSEGDSLSGANVLTF. Complete variable domain (other parts from reference TRBV7-9 and TRBJ2-6): DTGVSQNPRHKITKRGQNVTFRCDPISEHNRLYWYRQTLGQGPEFLTYFQNEAQLEKSRLLSDRFSAERPKGSFSTLEIQRTEQGDSAMYLCASSEGDSLSGANVLTFGAGSRLTVL.

There are many counts of this clonotype. The chain links TRBV6-5 to TRBJ1-2; possible D gene TRBD1, 5 bases. This CDR3 has 15 residues. With 3 bases removed from V and 3 bases from J, the gap between germline ends came to 14 bases. Germline V gene lookup returns CDR1 MNHEY and CDR2 SVGAGI. Here the CDR3 reads CASSYTLGTHYGYTF. CDR3 nucleotides: TGTGCCAGCAGTTATACCCTCGGGACTCACTATGGCTACACCTTC.

Comment on this clonotype: A single base separates this from a much larger clone, so it may be a read error. Here the CDR3 reads CAAINRDNTEAFF. CDR3 sequence (DNA): TGTGCCGCCATAAACAGGGATAACACTGAAGCTTTCTTT. The genes are TRBV24-1 and TRBJ1-1; maybe TRBD1 (6 bases). CDR3 length: 13 amino acids. Germline CDR1 is KGHDR and CDR2 is SFDVKD. Trimming took off 12 bases at V and 2 bases at J, with 15 bases between the two ends.

In its sample, this clonotype was seen a few times. The J gene is TRBJ1-4, the V gene TRBV5-6; 7 positions agree with TRBD1. CDR1 is SGHDT, CDR2 YYEEEE, per germline. Trimming removed 4 bases from V and 4 bases from J; junction bases left unmatched: 16. CDR3 size: 18 residues. The CDR3 DNA follows: TGTGCCAGCAGCCTCATGAGACAGGGATTGCGTGGTAATGAAAAACTGTTTTTT. Its protein product is CASSLMRQGLRGNEKLFF. Full variable domain (rest looked up from reference TRBV5-6 and TRBJ1-4): DAGVTQSPTHLIKTRGQQVTLRCSPKSGHDTVSWYQQALGQGPQFIFQYYEEEERQRGNFPDRFSGHQFPNYSSELNVNALLLGDSALYLCASSLMRQGLRGNEKLFFGSGTQLSVL.

This clonotype occurred a few times. The V gene is TRBV18, the J gene TRBJ2-5; a weak D match, TRBD1 (6 bases). CDR3 length: 13 residues. V gave up 6 bases and J gave up 5 bases, with 13 bases separating them. CDR1 is KGHSH, CDR2 LQKENI, per germline. In nucleotides, the CDR3 is TGTGCCAGCTCGTTAGCGCAGGGGGAGACCCAGTACTTC. Translating gives CASSLAQGETQYF.

This clonotype was seen at least ten times. The chain couples TRBV10-3 to TRBJ2-1; possibly TRBD1 or TRBD2 for D (5 bases each). V was clipped by 10 bases and J by 2 bases, with 18 bases between them. The CDR3 covers 15 residues. The germline gives CDR1 ENHRY, CDR2 SYGVKD. CDR3 sequence: CATMAGQGAYNEQFF. CDR3 bases: TGTGCCACCATGGCCGGTCAGGGAGCCTACAATGAGCAGTTCTTC.

This clonotype was seen ten or more times. This rearrangement joins TRBV5-1 to TRBJ1-1, with D possibly being TRBD1 (6 bases). CDR1 SGHRS and CDR2 YFSETQ come from the germline V gene. CDR3 length: 14 residues. V was cut by 4 bases and J by 3 bases, with 13 bases left in between. The CDR3 sequence: CASSLQGLDTEAFF. The DNA of the CDR3 is TGCGCCAGCAGCCTACAGGGATTGGACACTGAAGCTTTCTTT.